The 12 T cell receptor beta chains listed next were all sequenced from one sample in a study of T cell repertoires in cytomegalovirus infection. TCRdb analysed the reads with MiXCR anew, one entry per CDR3 protein. The sample shows approximately 630,000 distinct CDR3 sequences, approximately 25% of them seen only once. Sequencing was performed on CD8+ T cells from PBMCs. These receptors all come from a human donor in good health (CMV status not recorded). Some clones in this sample may be carry-over from other donors' samples.

Ten or more counts support this clonotype. This chain joins TRBV19 and TRBJ1-2; D gene unclear. Germline lookup yields CDR1 LNHDA and CDR2 SQIVND (reference sequence). The V and J ends lost 5 bases and 4 bases respectively, with 14 bases between them. The CDR3 is 14 residues long. In DNA, the CDR3 is TGTGCCAGTAGTTACAGTGCAGGCTCCTATGGCTACACCTTC. Translation: CASSYSAGSYGYTF.

The chain recombines TRBV25-1 with TRBJ2-5, with D tentatively TRBD2 (6 bases). The ends were cut back, 4 bases at V and 4 bases at J, with 16 bases in the middle. The CDR3 totals 15 residues. CDR1 and CDR2 (germline): MGHDK, SYGVNS. CDR3 sequence (DNA): TGTGCCAGCAGTGTTTCAGGGAGGTACGGAGAGACCCAGTACTTC. This translates into CASSVSGRYGETQYF. The whole variable domain, remainder taken from reference TRBV25-1 and TRBJ2-5, is EADIYQTPRYLVIGTGKKITLECSQTMGHDKMYWYQQDPGMELHLIHYSYGVNSTEKGDLSSESTVSRIRTEHFPLTLESARPSHTSQYLCASSVSGRYGETQYFGPGTRLLVL.

In this sample, this clonotype turned up a few times. This rearrangement joins TRBV28 to TRBJ2-1; possibly TRBD1 for D (6 bases). CDR1 is MDHEN and CDR2 is SYDVKM in the germline V gene. Deletions cut 3 bases from V and 6 bases from J, with 9 bases between. There are 13 residues in the CDR3. The CDR3 region has the DNA TGTGCCAGCAGTTTGCCAGGGGCCAATGAGCAGTTCTTC. Translating gives CASSLPGANEQFF.

This chain uses TRBV10-3 with TRBJ2-7, with 7 bases that match TRBD1. The germline V gene has CDR1 ENHRY and CDR2 SYGVKD. The length of the CDR3 is 14 residues. The V gene end was trimmed by 3 bases and the J gene end by 3 bases; junction bases not matched to a gene: 5. The CDR3 bases are TGTGCCATCAGTGACTTGGACAGGAACTACGAGCAGTACTTC. Translating it yields CAISDLDRNYEQYF.

This clonotype was observed at least ten times. V gene TRBV7-6 combines with J gene TRBJ1-6; D remains ambiguous. The CDR3 has 15 residues. V lost 5 bases, J lost 0 bases, and 8 bases lay in between. Germline V gene data show CDR1 as SGHVS and CDR2 as FNYEAQ. The CDR3 DNA is TGTGCCAGCAGCAAACAAAACTCCTATAATTCACCCCTCCACTTT. Protein: CASSKQNSYNSPLHF.

The table lists this clonotype with many counts. For the CDR3, the DNA is TGTGCTAGTGGTTTCCTCGATGGCTACGAGCAGTACTTC. As protein: CASGFLDGYEQYF. The V and J genes are TRBV12-5 and TRBJ2-7, with unresolved D. CDR3 length equals 13 residues. Trimming took 3 bases from V and 3 from J, leaving 9 bases between them. Germline V gene data show CDR1 as LGHNT and CDR2 as FRNRAP.

This clonotype turned up a few times. The chain is built from TRBV29-1 and TRBJ1-2; D is unresolved. V gave up 0 bases and J gave up 8 bases, with 13 bases separating them. Germline CDR1 SQVTM, CDR2 ANQGSEA. The CDR3 is 13 residues long. DNA of the CDR3: TGCAGCGTTGAAGATATGAGGGCGCGGGGCTACACCTTC. Translating gives CSVEDMRARGYTF. Using reference TRBV29-1 and TRBJ1-2 for the parts outside the CDR3, the full variable domain is SAVISQKPSRDICQRGTSLTIQCQVDSQVTMMFWYRQQPGQSLTLIATANQGSEATYESGFVIDKFPISRPNLTFSTLTVSNMSPEDSSIYLCSVEDMRARGYTFGSGTRLTVV.

The chain links TRBV6-2 or TRBV6-3 to TRBJ1-2; the D is unclear. The CDR3 spans 11 residues. V gave up 8 bases and J gave up 1 base, with 5 bases separating them. The germline V gene has CDR1 MNHEY and CDR2 SVGEGT. For the CDR3, the DNA is TGTGCCAGCGTGGTTAACTATGGCTACACCTTC. This encodes CASVVNYGYTF.

The rearrangement links TRBV5-4 to TRBJ2-1; the D gene is possibly TRBD1 (5 bases). CDR1 is SGHNT, CDR2 YYREEE, per germline (reference sequence). CDR3 length equals 15 residues. V was shortened by 4 bases and J by 8 bases, with 19 bases between the two germline ends. CDR3 sequence reads: CASSVGLSKGDEQFF. CDR3 in DNA: TGTGCCAGCAGCGTGGGGCTGTCGAAAGGCGATGAGCAGTTCTTC.

The chain uses TRBV20-1 and TRBJ1-2; D might be TRBD1 (5 bases). This CDR3 has 14 residues. Trimming took off 3 bases at V and 1 base at J, with 12 bases between the two ends. Per the germline V gene, CDR1 is DFQATT and CDR2 is SNEGSKA (reference sequence). The CDR3 loop reads CSARARDDNYGYTF. CDR3 DNA sequence: TGCAGTGCTAGGGCCCGGGACGATAACTATGGCTACACCTTC.

The chain carries TRBV7-8 and TRBJ2-1; 8 bases align to TRBD1. Trimming at V came to 5 bases and at J to 7 bases, leaving 7 bases not matched to a gene. The CDR3 spans 14 residues. Germline-derived CDR1 and CDR2 are SGHVS and FQNEAQ. This CDR3 is CASSPRDRFNEQFF. For the CDR3, the DNA is TGTGCCAGCAGCCCACGGGACAGGTTTAATGAGCAGTTCTTC.

This clonotype was found many times. The J gene is TRBJ2-3, the V gene TRBV7-2; 11 bases are shared with TRBD2. This CDR3 is built from 19 residues. CDR1 and CDR2 from the germline V gene are SGHTA and FQGNSA. The junction had 9 bases not matched to a gene; V was cut back by 1 base and J by 0 bases. CDR3 bases: TGTGCCAGCAGCTTAGAGCACCTAGCGGGGGGATCTAGCACAGATACGCAGTATTTT. It is translated as CASSLEHLAGGSSTDTQYF.